These 30 T cell receptor beta chains were sequenced from one sample in a study of PD-1 blockade in classical Hodgkin lymphoma. Exposure to brentuximab vedotin varied, and each patient had relapsed following autologous stem cell transplantation. Here immunoSEQ multiplex PCR was the method, and the copy in TCRdb shows in-frame clones only, minus some. Found here are more than 40,000 clones, around three quarters of them singletons; the top ten hold around 22%. The starting material was peripheral blood mononuclear cells (PBMCs), obtained at baseline. The receptors stem from a human donor with classical Hodgkin lymphoma.

This clone was seen only once. This rearrangement joins TRBV6-5 to TRBJ2-2, with unresolved D. Germline loops: CDR1 MNHEY, CDR2 SVGAGI. The CDR3 is 14 amino acids. The ends were cut back, 10 bases at V and 0 bases at J, with 12 bases in the middle. CDR3 region: CAIKTFANTGELFF. The DNA of the CDR3 is TGTGCCATCAAGACGTTCGCGAACACCGGGGAGCTGTTTTTT.

The V and J genes are TRBV11-2 and TRBJ2-7; 10 bases are a match to TRBD1. J lost 4 bases, V lost 2 bases, and 5 bases had no gene match. The length of the CDR3 is 15 residues. The germline CDR1 and CDR2 sequences are SGHAT and FQNNGV. This CDR3 reads CASSLRRDRGYEQYF. The CDR3 nucleotides read TGTGCCAGCAGCTTAAGGCGGGACAGGGGTTACGAGCAGTACTTC.

In this sample, this clone turned up a few times. The chain couples TRBV27 to TRBJ2-3, with D uncertain. The CDR3 is 15 residues long. The V gene lost 2 bases and the J gene lost 1 base, with 10 bases spanning the gap. Per the germline V gene, CDR1 is MNHEY and CDR2 is SMNVEV (reference sequence). CDR3 amino acids: CASSLQGLGTDTQYF. The CDR3 bases are TGTGCCAGCAGTTTACAAGGGTTAGGCACAGATACGCAGTATTTT.

The V and J genes are TRBV7-9 and TRBJ2-7; no definite D call. V lost 4 bases and J 4 bases, leaving 5 bases between the germline ends. The CDR3 length is 11 residues. Germline V gene sequence: CDR1 SEHNR, CDR2 FQNEAQ (reference sequence). In DNA form, the CDR3 reads TGTGCCAGCAGCTGGCAATACGAGCAGTACTTC. Amino acids: CASSWQYEQYF.

V gene TRBV19 combines with J gene TRBJ2-3; 13 bases agree with TRBD2. This CDR3 is built from 15 residues. Germline CDR1 is LNHDA and CDR2 is SQIVND (reference sequence). With V trimmed by 4 bases and J by 5 bases, 3 bases remained unmatched. CDR3 residues: CASSTRLAGGDTQYF. The CDR3, as DNA: TGTGCCAGTAGTACCAGACTAGCGGGAGGAGATACGCAGTATTTT.

CDR3 region: CASSEVRDTLAAFF. The DNA of the CDR3 is TGCGCCAGCAGTGAGGTCCGGGACACCCTAGCGGCTTTCTTT. The chain recombines TRBV10-1 with TRBJ1-1; D might be TRBD1 (6 bases). Germline CDR1 WNHNN, CDR2 SYGVQD (reference sequence). V was cut by 2 bases and J by 11 bases, with 18 bases left in between. CDR3 length: 14 amino acids.

As concerns this clone: This likely reflects a read error, since a far larger clone is one base away. The rearrangement links TRBV1 to TRBJ2-7; TRBD2, as called in the table, went unchecked against the DNA. TRBV1 is marked as a pseudogene. This CDR3 is 16 amino acids long. CDR3: CTSSQGLAISSYEQYF. The DNA for the CDR3 is TGCACCAGCAGCCAAGGTCTAGCTATAAGCTCCTACGAGCAGTACTTC.

This clone appeared a few times. The rearrangement links TRBV5-4 to TRBJ2-7; D is unresolved. This CDR3 is 13 amino acids long. Germline loops: CDR1 SGHNT, CDR2 YYREEE (reference sequence). V was pared by 0 bases and J by 7 bases, with 11 bases between. This CDR3 is CASSLVSFGEQYF. CDR3 nucleotide sequence: TGTGCCAGCAGCTTGGTCAGCTTTGGGGAGCAGTACTTC. Full variable domain (missing parts from reference TRBV5-4 and TRBJ2-7): ETGVTQSPTHLIKTRGQQVTLRCSSQSGHNTVSWYQQALGQGPQFIFQYYREEENGRGNFPPRFSGLQFPNYSSELNVNALELDDSALYLCASSLVSFGEQYFGPGTRLTVT.

J is TRBJ2-5 and V is TRBV6-5; 10 nucleotides line up with TRBD2. The CDR3 is made up of 15 amino acids. Trimming removed 5 bases from V and 3 bases from J; junction bases left unmatched: 6. Germline CDR1 is MNHEY and CDR2 is SVGAGI. CDR3: CASSRTGTSEETQYF. The CDR3 DNA is TGTGCCAGCAGTAGAACCGGGACTAGCGAAGAGACCCAGTACTTC.

The chain has TRBV29-1 and TRBJ1-1; tentative D call: TRBD1 (6 bases). Germline values: CDR1 SQVTM, CDR2 ANQGSEA. The CDR3 runs 13 residues. Between the trimmed V and J ends, which lost 2 bases and 1 base, there was a span of 8 bases. CDR3 DNA sequence: TGCAGCGTTGAAATACAGGGGAACACTGAAGCTTTCTTT. The encoded protein is CSVEIQGNTEAFF. Using reference TRBV29-1 and TRBJ1-1 for the parts outside the CDR3, the full variable domain is SAVISQKPSRDICQRGTSLTIQCQVDSQVTMMFWYRQQPGQSLTLIATANQGSEATYESGFVIDKFPISRPNLTFSTLTVSNMSPEDSSIYLCSVEIQGNTEAFFGQGTRLTVV.

This clone was detected a few times. For the CDR3, the DNA is TGTGCCAGCAGTCCCCGAGGGGGGGACTATGGCTACACCTTC. It yields the protein CASSPRGGDYGYTF. The chain uses TRBV6-6 and TRBJ1-2, with a tentative D call TRBD1 (6 bases). Looked up from germline, CDR1 is MNHNY and CDR2 is SVGAGI (reference sequence). The germline V and J ends were trimmed by 5 bases and 3 bases, with 13 bases remaining between them. CDR3 length: 14 amino acids.

V is TRBV19 and J is TRBJ1-1; D is perhaps TRBD1 (5 bases). CDR1 and CDR2 from the germline V gene are LNHDA and SQIVND (reference sequence). This CDR3 spans 13 amino acids. Trimming left V 5 bases short and J 2 bases short, with 9 bases between. CDR3 region: CASSVRGNTEAFF. CDR3 sequence (DNA): TGTGCCAGTAGTGTAAGGGGTAACACTGAAGCTTTCTTT.

The V and J genes are TRBV18 and TRBJ1-5; a possible D gene is TRBD1 (5 bases). The germline V and J ends were trimmed by 6 bases and 7 bases, with 13 bases remaining between them. Germline-derived CDR1 and CDR2 are KGHSH and LQKENI. The CDR3 extends over 13 amino acids. The CDR3 region is CASSSTWGQPQHF. The CDR3 nucleotides read TGTGCCAGCTCCTCCACGTGGGGGCAGCCCCAGCATTTT.

The chain joins TRBV29-1 to TRBJ1-5; D ambiguous. CDR1 and CDR2 from the germline V gene are SQVTM and ANQGSEA. This CDR3 is built from 13 residues. The ends were cut back, 6 bases at V and 0 bases at J, with 9 bases in the middle. The CDR3 spells CSVGENSNQPQHF. CDR3 DNA sequence: TGCAGCGTGGGAGAGAATAGCAATCAGCCCCAGCATTTT. Based on the CDR3 plus reference TRBV29-1 and TRBJ1-5, the full variable domain is SAVISQKPSRDICQRGTSLTIQCQVDSQVTMMFWYRQQPGQSLTLIATANQGSEATYESGFVIDKFPISRPNLTFSTLTVSNMSPEDSSIYLCSVGENSNQPQHFGDGTRLSIL.

The V gene is TRBV27, the J gene TRBJ2-7; D not resolved. Germline V gene data show CDR1 as MNHEY and CDR2 as SMNVEV (reference sequence). The CDR3 has 16 residues. The V end was cut by 1 base, the J end by 0 bases, with 13 bases between. The CDR3 DNA is TGTGCCAGCAGTTTATATTTCAGATTAAGCTCCTACGAGCAGTACTTC. Its protein product is CASSLYFRLSSYEQYF.

This rearrangement joins TRBV6-5 to TRBJ2-1; TRBD2 aligns across 11 bases. The J segment lost 9 bases and the V segment lost 6 bases, leaving 10 bases of the junction unmatched. This CDR3 spans 15 amino acids. Per germline, CDR1 MNHEY and CDR2 SVGAGI. The CDR3 protein is CASSPLAGGQSEQFF. For the CDR3, the DNA is TGTGCCAGCAGCCCTCTAGCGGGAGGTCAAAGTGAGCAGTTCTTC.

The chain carries TRBV6-1 and TRBJ1-4, with 7 bases lining up with TRBD1. The V gene's germline CDR1 is MNHNS and CDR2 SASEGT. The trim removed 4 bases at V and 8 bases at J, leaving 7 bases unmatched. This CDR3 has 14 residues. CDR3 residues: CASSARGQGEKLFF. CDR3 bases: TGTGCCAGCAGTGCGAGGGGGCAGGGGGAAAAACTGTTTTTT.

This chain joins TRBV11-2 and TRBJ1-2, with D hard to call. The germline V gene has CDR1 SGHAT and CDR2 FQNNGV. The V end lost 3 bases, the J end lost 8 bases, and 13 bases lay between the germline ends. The CDR3 extends over 13 amino acids. CDR3 bases: TGTGCCAGCAGCTTCCGGGTGACTGAAGGCTACACCTTC. Translated, it gives CASSFRVTEGYTF.

The V gene is TRBV4-2, the J gene TRBJ1-6, with TRBD1 matching over 8 bases. This CDR3 region has 16 residues. In germline, CDR1 is LGHNA, CDR2 YNFKEQ. Unmatched junction bases numbered 9, after V lost 5 bases and J lost 6 bases. Here the CDR3 reads CASSFDQGAFNSPLHF. The CDR3 DNA sequence: TGTGCCAGCAGCTTCGATCAGGGGGCATTTAATTCACCCCTCCACTTT.

CDR3 in amino acids: CATSRDGPSYEQYF. The CDR3, as DNA: TGTGCCACCAGCAGGGACGGTCCCTCCTACGAGCAGTACTTC. V and J are TRBV15 and TRBJ2-7, with D unresolved. The V and J ends lost 3 bases and 0 bases respectively, with 9 bases between them. This CDR3 has 14 residues. Germline values: CDR1 LNHNV, CDR2 YYDKDF (reference sequence).

The rearrangement joins TRBV29-1 to TRBJ1-2, with 9 bases that match TRBD1. The CDR3 is 13 residues long. CDR1 is SQVTM and CDR2 is ANQGSEA in the germline V gene. The V and J ends lost 7 bases and 4 bases, in that order; junction bases with no gene match: 7. CDR3 sequence: CSGGTGSLYGYTF. Here the CDR3 DNA reads TGCAGCGGCGGGACAGGGTCCCTCTATGGCTACACCTTC.

V gene TRBV11-2 combines with J gene TRBJ2-6, with 8 bases lining up with TRBD2. The V gene end was trimmed by 2 bases and the J gene end by 0 bases; junction bases not matched to a gene: 3. Germline lookup yields CDR1 SGHAT and CDR2 FQNNGV. This CDR3 spans 17 amino acids. CDR3 amino acids: CASSLKAGASGANVLTF. The CDR3 DNA is TGTGCCAGCAGCTTAAAAGCGGGAGCCTCTGGGGCCAACGTCCTGACTTTC.

The chain couples TRBV10-3 to TRBJ1-1; TRBD1 matches at 7 bases. Losses at the gene ends were 2 bases for V and 5 bases for J; bases not matched to a gene: 5. Looked up from germline, CDR1 is ENHRY and CDR2 is SYGVKD. CDR3 length equals 14 residues. CDR3 amino acids: CAISEKGAETEAFF. CDR3 bases: TGTGCCATCAGTGAGAAGGGGGCGGAAACTGAAGCTTTCTTT.

The chain couples TRBV2 to TRBJ2-5; D gene uncertain. Germline CDR1 SNHLY, CDR2 FYNNEI. Trimming removed 5 bases from V and 1 base from J, with 5 bases in between. The CDR3 consists of 12 residues. CDR3 sequence reads: CASSPGQETQYF. The CDR3 nucleotides read TGTGCCAGCAGTCCCGGCCAAGAGACCCAGTACTTC.

The CDR3 sequence is CASSLRRGFTDTQYF. In DNA, the CDR3 is TGTGCCAGCAGCTTACGGCGCGGGTTCACAGATACGCAGTATTTT. The rearrangement uses TRBV5-4 and TRBJ2-3; possible D gene TRBD2, 5 bases. This CDR3 spans 15 amino acids. CDR1 SGHNT and CDR2 YYREEE come from the germline V gene (reference sequence). The V gene lost 2 bases and the J gene lost 2 bases, with 12 bases spanning the gap.

This rearrangement joins TRBV6-6 to TRBJ2-3; weak D call: TRBD2 (5 bases). CDR3 length: 14 amino acids. Germline CDR1 is MNHNY and CDR2 is SVGAGI (reference sequence). V was trimmed by 4 bases and J by 3 bases, leaving 11 bases between them. The DNA of the CDR3 is TGTGCCAGCAGTTGGTCAGCGGCTACAGATACGCAGTATTTT. Translating gives CASSWSAATDTQYF.

This clone came up once. Other DNA sequences in this specimen translate into the identical CDR3. V usage is TRBV6-5 and J usage is TRBJ1-3; D is uncertain. CDR3 length equals 13 residues. CDR1 is MNHEY and CDR2 is SVGAGI in the germline V gene. The germline V and J ends were trimmed by 6 bases and 0 bases, with 6 bases remaining between them. CDR3 amino acids: CASSRDSGNTIYF. The CDR3 nucleotides read TGTGCCAGCAGCCGAGACTCTGGAAACACCATATATTTT.

This clone appeared once. The rearrangement uses TRBV18 and TRBJ1-1; a possible D gene is TRBD1 (5 bases). The V end was cut by 2 bases, the J end by 7 bases, with 8 bases between. The germline V gene has CDR1 KGHSH and CDR2 LQKENI. The CDR3 spans 12 residues. This CDR3 reads CASSPDGHEAFF. CDR3 nucleotides: TGTGCCAGCTCACCAGACGGACATGAAGCTTTCTTT.

This clone was picked up a small number of times. The chain carries TRBV30 and TRBJ1-1, with 10 bases fitting TRBD1. Germline V lookup: CDR1 GTSNPN, CDR2 SVGIG (reference sequence). CDR3 length: 16 residues. J was trimmed by 4 bases and V by 4 bases; bases with no gene match: 12. CDR3 nucleotides: TGTGCCTGGAAGAGGTTGGCTCGGGACAGGGGCACTGAAGCTTTCTTT. Protein: CAWKRLARDRGTEAFF.

This sequence joins TRBV6-6 and TRBJ2-7, with D perhaps matching TRBD1 (6 bases). CDR1 is MNHNY, CDR2 SVGAGI, per germline (reference sequence). Trimming left V 6 bases short and J 6 bases short, with 12 bases between. The CDR3 covers 12 residues. CDR3 sequence reads: CASSNRVLEQYF. The DNA for the CDR3 is TGTGCCAGCAGCAACAGGGTTCTCGAGCAGTACTTC.